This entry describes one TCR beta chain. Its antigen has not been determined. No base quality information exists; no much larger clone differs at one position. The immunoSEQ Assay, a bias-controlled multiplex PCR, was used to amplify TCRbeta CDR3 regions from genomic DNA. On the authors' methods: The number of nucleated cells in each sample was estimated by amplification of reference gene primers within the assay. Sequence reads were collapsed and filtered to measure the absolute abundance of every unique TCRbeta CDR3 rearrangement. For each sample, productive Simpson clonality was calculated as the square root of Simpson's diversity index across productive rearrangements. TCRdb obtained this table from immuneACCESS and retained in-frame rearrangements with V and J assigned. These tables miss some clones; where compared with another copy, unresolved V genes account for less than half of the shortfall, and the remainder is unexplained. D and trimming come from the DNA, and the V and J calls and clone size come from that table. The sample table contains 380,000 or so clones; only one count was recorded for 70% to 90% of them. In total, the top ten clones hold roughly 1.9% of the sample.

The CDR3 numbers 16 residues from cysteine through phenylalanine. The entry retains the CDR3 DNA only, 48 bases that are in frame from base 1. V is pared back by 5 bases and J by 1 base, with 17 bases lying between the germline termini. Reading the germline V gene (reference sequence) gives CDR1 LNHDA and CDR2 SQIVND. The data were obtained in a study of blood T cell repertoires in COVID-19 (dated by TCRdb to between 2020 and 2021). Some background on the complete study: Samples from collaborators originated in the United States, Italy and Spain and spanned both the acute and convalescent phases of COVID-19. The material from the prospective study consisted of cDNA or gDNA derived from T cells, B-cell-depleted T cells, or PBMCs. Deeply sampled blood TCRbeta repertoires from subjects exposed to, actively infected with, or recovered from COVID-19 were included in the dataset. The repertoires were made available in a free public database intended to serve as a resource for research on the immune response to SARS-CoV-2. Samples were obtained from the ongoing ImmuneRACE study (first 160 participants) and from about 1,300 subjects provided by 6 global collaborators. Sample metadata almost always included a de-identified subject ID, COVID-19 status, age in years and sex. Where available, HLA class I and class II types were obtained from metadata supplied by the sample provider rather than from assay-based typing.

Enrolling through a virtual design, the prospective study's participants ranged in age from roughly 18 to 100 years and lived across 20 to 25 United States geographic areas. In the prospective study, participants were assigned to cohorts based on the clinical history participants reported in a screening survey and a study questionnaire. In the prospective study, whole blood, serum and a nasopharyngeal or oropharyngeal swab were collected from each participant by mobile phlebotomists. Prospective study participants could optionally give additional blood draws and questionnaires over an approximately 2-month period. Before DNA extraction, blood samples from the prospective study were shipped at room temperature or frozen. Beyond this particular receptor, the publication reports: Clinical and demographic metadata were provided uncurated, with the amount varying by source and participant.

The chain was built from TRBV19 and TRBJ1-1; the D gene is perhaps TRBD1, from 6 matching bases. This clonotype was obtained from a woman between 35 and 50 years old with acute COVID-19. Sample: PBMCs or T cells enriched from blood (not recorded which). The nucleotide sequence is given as TGTGCCAGTAGTCCGGGCAGGGGTAGACGGAACACTGAAGCTTTCTTT. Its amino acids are CASSPGRGRRNTEAFF.